The 4 T cell receptor beta chains presented below share a single source sample, sequenced in a study of blood T cells in healthy people across ages. Primers used in a second PCR of roughly 6 to 11 cycles were a sample-barcoded 5' primer and a J-beta primer mix. A single record per CDR3 protein comes from TCRdb applying MiXCR to the 5' RACE reads. This sample yields roughly 500,000 distinct CDR3 sequences, of which 27% are seen a single time; under 20% belongs to the top ten. Sequencing was carried out using blood. These receptors were obtained from a woman in her 70s in good health.

This sequence joins TRBV6-2 or TRBV6-3 and TRBJ1-2, with TRBD1 matching over 10 bases. CDR1 is MNHEY and CDR2 is SVGEGT in the germline V gene. CDR3 size: 14 residues. Trimming at V came to 5 bases and at J to 6 bases, leaving 6 bases not matched to a gene. The CDR3 sequence: CASSRGTGDNGYTF. In DNA form, the CDR3 reads TGTGCCAGCAGTCGAGGGACAGGGGACAATGGCTACACCTTC.

This chain joins TRBV20-1 and TRBJ1-1, with D possibly matching TRBD1 (5 bases). The CDR3 is 14 residues long. Germline CDR1 reads DFQATT; CDR2 reads SNEGSKA (reference sequence). V was trimmed by 0 bases and J by 3 bases, leaving 11 bases between them. DNA for the CDR3: TGCAGTGCTAGAGACCGGGACGGGTACACTGAAGCTTTCTTT. It codes for CSARDRDGYTEAFF.

The chain links TRBV20-1 to TRBJ2-1, with unresolved D. In germline, CDR1 is DFQATT, CDR2 SNEGSKA (reference sequence). This CDR3 contains 12 residues. Between the trimmed V and J ends, which lost 8 bases and 0 bases, there was a span of 8 bases. The CDR3 loop is CSTEDSYNEQFF. The CDR3 nucleotides read TGCAGTACAGAGGACTCCTACAATGAGCAGTTCTTC.

The sample holds a few counts of this clonotype. This chain links TRBV29-1 with TRBJ2-5, with 7 bases identical to TRBD1. In germline, CDR1 is SQVTM, CDR2 ANQGSEA. Trimming removed 7 bases from V and 7 bases from J; junction bases left unmatched: 6. The CDR3 consists of 11 residues. As DNA, the CDR3 is TGCAGCGCCCAGGGGGTTGCGACCCAGTACTTC. It specifies CSAQGVATQYF.